Shown below are 23 T cell receptor beta chains from a single sample sequenced in a study of T cell clonality in common variable immunodeficiency. Assay: immunoSEQ multiplex PCR; the TCRdb copy retains only in-frame clones and omits some. Observed in the sample are fewer than 55,000 clones, none of them singletons. Input material: peripheral blood mononuclear cells. The receptor source for this set is a person aged 18 to 70 in good health.

The table lists this clone with many counts. Read data end 3 residues before the CDR3 end; the end is taken from the germline J gene. This sequence joins TRBV30 and TRBJ1-6; D is possibly TRBD1 (5 bases). This CDR3 has 13 residues. Germline V gene lookup returns CDR1 GTSNPN and CDR2 SVGIG (reference sequence). Deletions cut 5 bases from V and 9 bases from J, with 14 bases between. The CDR3 loop reads CAWGGTDFSPLHF. CDR3 DNA, as far as it was read: TGTGCCTGGGGAGGGACTGACTTTTCACCC.

Many counts were recorded for this clone. The CDR3 end falls 3 residues outside the read, so it is completed with the germline J gene. V gene TRBV30 combines with J gene TRBJ2-5, with a tentative D call TRBD2 (6 bases). The CDR3 runs to 12 residues. Germline loops: CDR1 GTSNPN, CDR2 SVGIG (reference sequence). V lost 1 base, J lost 5 bases, and 8 bases lay in between. CDR3 DNA, as far as it was read: TGTGCCTGGAGTGGTGGAGGGGAGACC. Protein sequence: CAWSGGGET. The full CDR3 reads CAWSGGGETQYF.

On this clone: The read stops 3 residues short of the end of the CDR3; the missing end is completed from the germline J gene. This rearrangement joins TRBV29-1 to TRBJ2-5; 14 positions match TRBD2. Germline loops: CDR1 SQVTM, CDR2 ANQGSEA. The J segment lost 5 bases and the V segment lost 7 bases, leaving 6 bases of the junction unmatched. CDR3 length: 14 amino acids. The CDR3 bases that were read are TGCAGCGCCCGGGGACTAGCGGGAGTCGAGACC. Translating gives CSARGLAGVET. The full CDR3 protein is CSARGLAGVETQYF.

This clone showed up just a few times. The read stops 3 residues short of the end of the CDR3; the missing end is completed from the germline J gene. The chain employs TRBV5-1 and TRBJ2-2, with D tentatively TRBD1 (6 bases). CDR1 SGHRS and CDR2 YFSETQ come from the germline V gene. The CDR3 consists of 18 residues. The CDR3 here is CASSLKIPGQNVNEKLFF. The DNA read from the CDR3 is TGCGCCAGCAGCTTGAAAATCCCCGGACAGAACGTTAATGAAAAG.

This clone was recorded at least ten times. The CDR3 end is not reached by the read, which stops 3 residues before it; the germline J gene fills it in. The V call is TRBV18, the J call TRBJ2-2, with TRBD2 matching 7 bases. The CDR3 is 16 residues long. Trimming removed 8 bases from V and 0 bases from J; junction bases left unmatched: 9. Germline V gene data show CDR1 as KGHSH and CDR2 as LQKENI. CDR3 loop: CASPGAGSSNTGELFF. The CDR3 DNA, read in part, is TGTGCCAGCCCTGGAGCGGGGTCCTCGAACACCGGGGAG.

Ten or more counts support this clone. The sequenced fragment ends 3 residues before the CDR3 boundary, so the rest is inferred from the germline J gene. The gene calls are TRBV18 and TRBJ1-1, with D perhaps TRBD1 (5 bases). Germline CDR1 KGHSH, CDR2 LQKENI. The CDR3 contains 13 residues. The V and J ends lost 8 bases and 5 bases respectively, with 15 bases between them. The CDR3 DNA, read in part, is TGTGCCAGCCGGCAAGGGGAAAAAACTGAA. Amino acid sequence: CASRQGEKTE. The complete CDR3 reads CASRQGEKTEAFF. Filled out from reference TRBV18 and TRBJ1-1, the complete variable domain reads NAGVMQNPRHLVRRRGQEARLRCSPMKGHSHVYWYRQLPEEGLKFMVYLQKENIIDESGMPKERFSAEFPKEGPSILRIQQVVRGDSAAYFCASRQGEKTEAFFGQGTRLTVV.

In its sample, this clone was seen many times. The CDR3 end falls 3 residues outside the read, so it is completed with the germline J gene. This chain links TRBV18 with TRBJ1-2, with TRBD1 as a possible D gene (5 bases). Trimming cost V 3 bases and J 0 bases, with 14 bases left between them. Germline-derived CDR1 and CDR2 are KGHSH and LQKENI. This CDR3 is 16 amino acids long. The CDR3 spells CASSPEAGLANYGYTF. The CDR3 bases that were read are TGTGCCAGCTCACCTGAGGCAGGGCTGGCTAACTATGGC.

This clone was seen many times. The read falls 3 residues short of the CDR3 end, and the missing part is taken from the germline J gene. This rearrangement joins TRBV5-6 to TRBJ2-5; 7 bases are a match to TRBD1. In germline, CDR1 is SGHDT, CDR2 YYEEEE. Trimming at V came to 10 bases and at J to 5 bases, leaving 11 bases not matched to a gene. The CDR3 length is 13 residues. The covered CDR3 bases are TGTGCCTGCACCCAACAGGGGAGCGAGACC. Translated, it gives CACTQQGSET. The entire CDR3 protein reads CACTQQGSETQYF.

In this sample, this clone turned up many times. The DNA read from the CDR3 is TGTGCCAGCAGCTTAGGAGCGGGAGTAAATACG. Its protein is CASSLGAGVNT. The whole CDR3 sequence reads CASSLGAGVNTQYF. This chain uses TRBV7-2 with TRBJ2-3; 8 bases are a match to TRBD2. Coverage ceases 3 residues before the CDR3 finishes, and the germline J gene fills in the end. Germline V gene sequence: CDR1 SGHTA, CDR2 FQGNSA. Unmatched junction bases numbered 4, after V lost 1 base and J lost 7 bases. The CDR3 contains 14 residues. The full variable domain, with the rest looked up from reference TRBV7-2 and TRBJ2-3, is GAGVSQSPSNKVTEKGKDVELRCDPISGHTALYWYRQSLGQGLEFLIYFQGNSAPDKSGLPSDRFSAERTGGSVSTLTIQRTQQEDSAVYLCASSLGAGVNTQYFGPGTRLTVL.

Ten or more counts support this clone. Sequencing ends 3 residues short of the CDR3 end; the germline J gene provides the rest. The chain joins TRBV19 to TRBJ2-2, with D possibly TRBD2 on 5 matching bases. V was shortened by 3 bases and J by 6 bases, with 11 bases between the two germline ends. The CDR3 covers 14 residues. Germline CDR1 LNHDA, CDR2 SQIVND (reference sequence). The part of the CDR3 DNA that was read is TGTGCCAGTAGTATTTCCGCGGGCTCCGGGGAG. Translation: CASSISAGSGE. From start to end, the CDR3 is CASSISAGSGELFF.

Points on this clone: The read terminates 3 residues ahead of where the CDR3 ends, so the germline J gene completes it. The rearrangement links TRBV19 to TRBJ2-2; the match to TRBD1 covers 8 bases. Germline values: CDR1 LNHDA, CDR2 SQIVND (reference sequence). This CDR3 is 16 amino acids long. The part of the CDR3 DNA that was read is TGTGCCAGTAGTGTGGGACAGGACTTCGGTAATGAAAAG. The encoded protein is CASSVGQDFGNEK. The entire CDR3 sequence reads CASSVGQDFGNEKLFF.

The table lists this clone with many counts. The read is 3 residues too short to cover the CDR3 end, so that end is filled in from the germline J gene. The V call is TRBV19, the J call TRBJ2-5, with D uncertain. Deletions cut 5 bases from V and 5 bases from J, with 18 bases between. The CDR3 spans 15 residues. Germline V gene lookup returns CDR1 LNHDA and CDR2 SQIVND (reference sequence). The sequenced CDR3 bases are TGTGCCAGTAGTCGACTTTTGGAGTCCGGGGAGACC. Its protein product is CASSRLLESGET. The entire CDR3 reads CASSRLLESGETQYF.

Many counts were recorded for this clone. The missing CDR3 end, 3 residues past where the read stops, is filled in from the germline J gene. The chain employs TRBV20-1 and TRBJ2-1, with 12 nucleotides matching TRBD2. The trim removed 5 bases at V and 6 bases at J, leaving 8 bases unmatched. The germline CDR1 and CDR2 sequences are DFQATT and SNEGSKA (reference sequence). The CDR3 spans 15 residues. The DNA read from the CDR3 is TGCAGTGCTTTCTTGGGACTAGCGGGCGTCAATGAG. Translation: CSAFLGLAGVNE. The entire CDR3 protein reads CSAFLGLAGVNEQFF.

Only a few counts were recorded for this clone. From the germline J gene comes the end of the CDR3, since the read stops 3 residues before it. The chain couples TRBV19 to TRBJ1-1; 7 nucleotides match TRBD1. After removal of 6 bases from V and 1 base from J, the junction contained 2 bases not matched to a gene. There are 13 residues in the CDR3. Germline V gene data show CDR1 as LNHDA and CDR2 as SQIVND (reference sequence). The CDR3 bases that were read are TGTGCCAGTAGGACAGGGAGGAACACTGAA. Its protein is CASRTGRNTE. The whole CDR3 sequence reads CASRTGRNTEAFF.

This clone was observed many times. The CDR3 reads CASSEALGGDNYGYTF. The CDR3 DNA, read in part, is TGTGCCAGCAGTGAAGCGCTAGGGGGCGATAACTATGGC. The J gene is TRBJ1-2, the V gene TRBV6-1; 7 nucleotides agree with TRBD1. The read ends 3 residues early relative to the CDR3; the germline J gene fills the gap. The length of the CDR3 is 16 residues. J lost 1 base, V lost 0 bases, and 5 bases had no gene match. Germline CDR1 reads MNHNS; CDR2 reads SASEGT.

This clone was counted many times. The read terminates 3 residues ahead of where the CDR3 ends, so the germline J gene completes it. The chain carries TRBV19 and TRBJ2-5; tentative D call: TRBD1 (6 bases). The CDR3 is 16 amino acids. CDR1 is LNHDA and CDR2 is SQIVND in the germline V gene (reference sequence). V lost 0 bases and J 4 bases, leaving 15 bases between the germline ends. CDR3 DNA (partial): TGTGCCAGTAGTATAGAACCGACAGGAATTGGAGAGACC. Translation gives CASSIEPTGIGET. In full, the CDR3 reads CASSIEPTGIGETQYF. The entire variable domain, with the rest obtained from reference TRBV19 and TRBJ2-5, is as follows: DGGITQSPKYLFRKEGQNVTLSCEQNLNHDAMYWYRQDPGQGLRLIYYSQIVNDFQKGDIAEGYSVSREKKESFPLTVTSAQKNPTAFYLCASSIEPTGIGETQYFGPGTRLLVL.

In its sample, this clone was seen many times. The CDR3 end lies 3 residues beyond the end of the read and is filled in from the germline J gene. The chain recombines TRBV7-2 with TRBJ2-5, with D perhaps TRBD1 (6 bases). The CDR3 contains 16 residues. Trimming removed 0 bases from V and 4 bases from J, with 15 bases in between. CDR1 is SGHTA and CDR2 is FQGNSA in the germline V gene. Partial CDR3 DNA: TGTGCCAGCAGCTTAGCCCTACAGGGACCGGGAGAGACC. Protein product: CASSLALQGPGET. The entire CDR3 sequence reads CASSLALQGPGETQYF.

This clone has a count of ten or more. The CDR3 extends 3 residues past the end of the read, so its final part is completed from the germline J gene. The V gene is TRBV30, the J gene TRBJ1-2; TRBD1 matches at 11 bases. The trim removed 1 base at V and 4 bases at J, leaving 5 bases unmatched. This CDR3 contains 15 residues. CDR1 GTSNPN and CDR2 SVGIG come from the germline V gene (reference sequence). CDR3 sequence: CAWSAPGQGAYGYTF. CDR3 DNA (partial): TGTGCCTGGAGTGCCCCCGGACAGGGGGCCTATGGC.

This clone was seen repeatedly, ten times or more. The read terminates 3 residues ahead of where the CDR3 ends, so the germline J gene completes it. This chain uses TRBV18 with TRBJ1-4; TRBD1 matches at 8 bases. Trimming removed 3 bases from V and 0 bases from J; junction bases left unmatched: 3. This CDR3 contains 16 residues. CDR1 is KGHSH, CDR2 LQKENI, per germline. The CDR3: CASSPPGQATNEKLFF. The sequenced part of the CDR3 DNA is TGTGCCAGCTCACCTCCGGGACAGGCAACTAATGAAAAA.

This clone occurred many times. The read ends 3 residues shy of where the CDR3 ends; the end is completed using the germline J gene. The chain links TRBV6-2 or TRBV6-3 to TRBJ1-2; D is undetermined. Trimming removed 4 bases at V and 4 bases at J, with 7 bases between. CDR3 length: 12 residues. From germline, CDR1 is MNHEY and CDR2 SVGEGT. The sequenced CDR3 bases are TGTGCCAGCAGTTCCTCCGTCTATGGC. This codes for CASSSSVYG. The CDR3, in full, reads CASSSSVYGYTF.

In its sample, this clone was seen many times. The CDR3 extends 3 residues past the end of the read, so its final part is completed from the germline J gene. The chain recombines TRBV20-1 with TRBJ2-4; a weak D match, TRBD2 (6 bases). V dropped 5 bases and J dropped 8 bases, with 10 bases sitting between them. The CDR3 length is 11 residues. Germline V gives CDR1 DFQATT, CDR2 SNEGSKA (reference sequence). The sequenced CDR3 bases are TGCAGTGCTCGTGGCGGGGACATT. Translating gives CSARGGDI. The entire CDR3 sequence reads CSARGGDIQYF.

This clone was seen repeatedly, ten times or more. CDR3 bases read: TGTGCCAGCAGCTTCCCGGGACACTCCTACGAG. Amino acids: CASSFPGHSYE. The CDR3 in its entirety is CASSFPGHSYEQYF. This chain connects TRBV7-9 to TRBJ2-7, with D perhaps matching TRBD1 (6 bases). The read falls 3 residues short of the CDR3 end, and the missing part is taken from the germline J gene. V shed 3 bases and J shed 0 bases, with 9 bases lying between them. Germline CDR1 SEHNR, CDR2 FQNEAQ (reference sequence). This CDR3 is built from 14 residues.

Many counts were recorded for this clone. The read gets to within 3 residues of the CDR3 end, and the germline J gene fills in the rest. This rearrangement joins TRBV5-1 to TRBJ2-3; the match to TRBD2 covers 9 bases. Germline V gene lookup returns CDR1 SGHRS and CDR2 YFSETQ. With 7 bases clipped from V and 1 base from J, the junction kept 4 bases outside the gene matches. CDR3 size: 14 residues. CDR3 DNA (partial): TGCGCCAGCGCTCAGCGGGGGGGCACAGATACG. Its translation: CASAQRGGTDT. The entire CDR3 is CASAQRGGTDTQYF.